The 2 T cell receptor beta chains listed next were all sequenced from one sample in a study of blood T cells in healthy people across ages. Combining a sample-barcoded 5' primer with a J-beta primer mix, a second PCR ran for roughly 6 to 12 cycles. TCRdb recomputed calls from the 5' RACE reads with MiXCR, one row per CDR3 protein. Of about a million distinct CDR3 sequences listed, about 48% were seen once; the top ten hold over 10%. Sequencing was done on a sample of blood. These receptors were obtained from a man aged 25-45 years in good health.

This clonotype was observed a handful of times. The V call is TRBV12-3 or TRBV12-4, the J call TRBJ2-1; 9 bases line up with TRBD1. J gave up 4 bases and V 7 bases, and 8 bases lay outside the gene matches. This CDR3 contains 15 residues. The CDR3 DNA reads as TGTGCCAGCACCCTACAGGGGGCCTTATACAATGAGCAGTTCTTC. Translation gives CASTLQGALYNEQFF.

The chain has TRBV29-1 and TRBJ2-7, with D possibly TRBD1 on 5 matching bases. V dropped 5 bases and J dropped 3 bases, with 20 bases sitting between them. CDR3 length: 15 amino acids. Per the germline V gene, CDR1 is SQVTM and CDR2 is ANQGSEA. DNA for the CDR3: TGCAGCGTTTCAGCCTGGGGCAAGGTGAACTACGAGCAGTACTTC. Protein sequence: CSVSAWGKVNYEQYF.